What follows describes a single T cell receptor beta chain. Its matching antigen is unknown. These data belong to a study of OX40 agonist ivuxolimab in advanced cancers. At the level of the study: Head and neck, renal cell, melanoma or hepatocellular carcinoma were the cancers that dose-escalation patients had.

Here immunoSEQ multiplex PCR was the method, and the copy in TCRdb shows in-frame clones only, minus some. Of about 93,000 clones listed, around 94% are singletons. The CDR3 runs 12 residues. The germline V gene has CDR1 SGHDT and CDR2 YYEEEE. V shed 6 bases and J 12 bases; nucleotides not matched to a gene: 10. Study-wide points: Expanded clones were, on average, more numerous among CD8+ T cells than CD4+.

This sequence was found in an adult with an advanced solid tumor such as melanoma, head and neck, liver or kidney cancer. The sequencing here drew on CD4+ or CD8+ T cells sorted from blood, taken in a trial of the OX40 agonist ivuxolimab. The chain combines TRBV5-6 with TRBJ2-7, with 9 bases matching TRBD1. CDR3 in amino acids: CASTSSGTGRYF. The CDR3 DNA sequence: TGTGCCAGCACCTCATCCGGGACAGGGCGGTACTTC.